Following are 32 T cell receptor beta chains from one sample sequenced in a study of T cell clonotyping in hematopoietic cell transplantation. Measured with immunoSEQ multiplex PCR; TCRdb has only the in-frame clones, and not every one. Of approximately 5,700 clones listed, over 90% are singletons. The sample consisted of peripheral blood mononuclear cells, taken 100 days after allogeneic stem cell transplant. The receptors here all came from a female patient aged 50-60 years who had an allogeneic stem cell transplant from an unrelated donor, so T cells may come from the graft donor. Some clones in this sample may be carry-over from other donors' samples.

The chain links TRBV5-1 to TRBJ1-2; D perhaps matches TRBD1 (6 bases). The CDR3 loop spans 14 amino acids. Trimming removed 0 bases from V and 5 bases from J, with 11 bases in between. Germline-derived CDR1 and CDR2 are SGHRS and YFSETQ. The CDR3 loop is CASSLAGQTYGYTF. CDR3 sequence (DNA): TGCGCCAGCAGCTTGGCCGGACAGACGTATGGCTACACCTTC.

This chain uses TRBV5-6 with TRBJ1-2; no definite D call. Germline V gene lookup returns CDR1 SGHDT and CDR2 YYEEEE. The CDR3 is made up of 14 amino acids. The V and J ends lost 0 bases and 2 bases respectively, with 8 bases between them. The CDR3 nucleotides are TGTGCCAGCAGCTTGGAACCTGGCAACTATGGCTACACCTTC. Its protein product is CASSLEPGNYGYTF. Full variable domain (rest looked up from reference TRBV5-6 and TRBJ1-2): DAGVTQSPTHLIKTRGQQVTLRCSPKSGHDTVSWYQQALGQGPQFIFQYYEEEERQRGNFPDRFSGHQFPNYSSELNVNALLLGDSALYLCASSLEPGNYGYTFGSGTRLTVV.

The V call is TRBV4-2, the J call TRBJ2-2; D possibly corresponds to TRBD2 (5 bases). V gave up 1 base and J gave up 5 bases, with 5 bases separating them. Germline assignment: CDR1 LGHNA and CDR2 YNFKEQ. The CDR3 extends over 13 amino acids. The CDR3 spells CASSQGETGELFF. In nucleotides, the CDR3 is TGTGCCAGCAGCCAAGGGGAGACCGGGGAGCTGTTTTTT.

The CDR3 nucleotides are TGTGCCAGTAGTATTAGCGGGGTGCAAGAGTACGAGCAGTACTTC. This encodes CASSISGVQEYEQYF. The gene calls are TRBV19 and TRBJ2-7; the match to TRBD2 covers 8 bases. There are 15 residues in the CDR3. V shed 3 bases and J 4 bases; nucleotides not matched to a gene: 8. Per the germline V gene, CDR1 is LNHDA and CDR2 is SQIVND (reference sequence).

CDR3 DNA: TGTGCCTGGAGTGTACTCAGGGGAGAGACCCAGTACTTC. Translation: CAWSVLRGETQYF. The chain uses TRBV30 and TRBJ2-5; D might be TRBD1 (6 bases). Per the germline V gene, CDR1 is GTSNPN and CDR2 is SVGIG (reference sequence). The CDR3 totals 13 residues. V was pared by 0 bases and J by 4 bases, with 9 bases between.

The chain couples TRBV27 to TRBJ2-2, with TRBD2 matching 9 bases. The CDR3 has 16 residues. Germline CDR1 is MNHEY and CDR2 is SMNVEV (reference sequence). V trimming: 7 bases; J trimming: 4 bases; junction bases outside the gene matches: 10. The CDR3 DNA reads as TGTGCCAGCAACCCTCAGGGACTAGCAGGCACCGGGGAGCTGTTTTTT. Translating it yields CASNPQGLAGTGELFF.

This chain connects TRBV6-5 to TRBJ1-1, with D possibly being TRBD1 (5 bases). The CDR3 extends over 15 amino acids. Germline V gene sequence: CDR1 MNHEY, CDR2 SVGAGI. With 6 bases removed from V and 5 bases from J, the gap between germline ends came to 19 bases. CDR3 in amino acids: CASSLSQGGRTEAFF. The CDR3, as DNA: TGTGCCAGCAGCCTCTCGCAGGGAGGAAGGACTGAAGCTTTCTTT.

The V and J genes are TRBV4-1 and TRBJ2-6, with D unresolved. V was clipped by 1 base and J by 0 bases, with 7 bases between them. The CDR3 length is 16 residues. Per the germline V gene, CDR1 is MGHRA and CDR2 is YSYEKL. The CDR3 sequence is CASSQVLLSGANVLTF. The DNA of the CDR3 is TGCGCCAGCAGCCAAGTGTTACTCTCTGGGGCCAACGTCCTGACTTTC.

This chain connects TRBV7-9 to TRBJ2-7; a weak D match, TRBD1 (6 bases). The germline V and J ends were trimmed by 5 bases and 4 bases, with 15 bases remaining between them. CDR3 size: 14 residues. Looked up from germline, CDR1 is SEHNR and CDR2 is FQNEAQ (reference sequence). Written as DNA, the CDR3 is TGTGCCAGCAGCCAAGGCGGACAGCGGTACGAGCAGTACTTC. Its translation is CASSQGGQRYEQYF.

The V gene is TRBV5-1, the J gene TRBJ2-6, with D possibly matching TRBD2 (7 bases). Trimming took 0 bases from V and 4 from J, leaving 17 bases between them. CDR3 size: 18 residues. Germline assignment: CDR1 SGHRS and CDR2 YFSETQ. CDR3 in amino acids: CASSLEGRAGAGANVLTF. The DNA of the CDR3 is TGCGCCAGCAGCTTGGAGGGCCGTGCGGGGGCCGGGGCCAACGTCCTGACTTTC.

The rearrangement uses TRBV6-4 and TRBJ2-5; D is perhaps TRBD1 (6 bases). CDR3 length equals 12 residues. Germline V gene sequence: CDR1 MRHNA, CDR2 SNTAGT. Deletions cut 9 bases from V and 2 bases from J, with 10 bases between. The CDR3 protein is CAREGEQETQYF. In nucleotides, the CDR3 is TGTGCCAGAGAGGGGGAACAAGAGACCCAGTACTTC.

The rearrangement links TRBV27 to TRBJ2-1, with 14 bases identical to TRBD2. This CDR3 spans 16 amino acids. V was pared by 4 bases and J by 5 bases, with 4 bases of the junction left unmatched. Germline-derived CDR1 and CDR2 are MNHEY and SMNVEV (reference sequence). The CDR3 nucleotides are TGTGCCAGCAGTTGGGGGACTAGCGGGAGTGACAATGAGCAGTTCTTC. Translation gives CASSWGTSGSDNEQFF.

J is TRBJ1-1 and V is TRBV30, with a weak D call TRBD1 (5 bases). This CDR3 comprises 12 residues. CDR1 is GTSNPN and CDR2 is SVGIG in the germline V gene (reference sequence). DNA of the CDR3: TGTGCAGCCGGGACCTACAACACTGAAGCTTTCTTT. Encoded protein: CAAGTYNTEAFF.

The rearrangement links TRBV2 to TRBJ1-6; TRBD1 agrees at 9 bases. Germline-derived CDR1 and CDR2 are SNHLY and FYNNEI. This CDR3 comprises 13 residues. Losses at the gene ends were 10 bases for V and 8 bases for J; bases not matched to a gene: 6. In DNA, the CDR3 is TGTGCCACCGGGACAGGGAACGATTCACCCCTCCACTTT. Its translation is CATGTGNDSPLHF.

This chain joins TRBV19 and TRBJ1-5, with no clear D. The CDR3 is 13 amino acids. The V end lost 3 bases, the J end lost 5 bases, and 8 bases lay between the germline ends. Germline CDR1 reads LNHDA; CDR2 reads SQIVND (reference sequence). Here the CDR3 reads CASSIEGYQPQHF. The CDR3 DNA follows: TGTGCCAGTAGTATTGAGGGTTATCAGCCCCAGCATTTT.

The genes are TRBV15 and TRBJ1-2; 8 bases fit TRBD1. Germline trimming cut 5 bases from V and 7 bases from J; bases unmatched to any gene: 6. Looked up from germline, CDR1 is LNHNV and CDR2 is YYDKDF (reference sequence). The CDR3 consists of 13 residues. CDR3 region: CATSVTGVGGYTF. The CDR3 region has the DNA TGTGCCACCAGCGTGACAGGGGTAGGTGGCTACACCTTC.

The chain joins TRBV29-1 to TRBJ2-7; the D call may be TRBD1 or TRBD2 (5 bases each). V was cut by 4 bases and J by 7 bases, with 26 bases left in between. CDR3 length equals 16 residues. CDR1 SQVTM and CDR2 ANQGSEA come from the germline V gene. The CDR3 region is CSVGPPSGTSHGEQYF. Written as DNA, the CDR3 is TGCAGCGTTGGGCCCCCCTCCGGGACGTCCCACGGGGAGCAGTACTTC.

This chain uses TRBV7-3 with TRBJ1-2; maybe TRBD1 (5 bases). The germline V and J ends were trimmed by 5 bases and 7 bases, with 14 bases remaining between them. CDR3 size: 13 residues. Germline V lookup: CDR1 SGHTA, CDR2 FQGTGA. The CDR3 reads CASSPTWGVGYTF. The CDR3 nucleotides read TGTGCCAGCAGCCCTACCTGGGGGGTTGGCTACACCTTC.

CDR3 amino acids: CASSDLGTYEQYF. CDR3 bases: TGTGCCAGCAGTGATCTGGGGACCTACGAGCAGTACTTC. The rearrangement links TRBV6-1 to TRBJ2-7, with unresolved D. Germline CDR1 is MNHNS and CDR2 is SASEGT. This CDR3 has 13 amino acids. Deletions cut 3 bases from V and 2 bases from J, with 8 bases between.

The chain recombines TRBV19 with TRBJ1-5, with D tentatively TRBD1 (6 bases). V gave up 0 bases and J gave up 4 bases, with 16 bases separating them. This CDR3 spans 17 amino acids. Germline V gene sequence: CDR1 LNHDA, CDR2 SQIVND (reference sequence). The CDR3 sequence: CASSIDGLRGWNQPQHF. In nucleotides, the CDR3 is TGTGCCAGTAGTATAGATGGGCTTAGGGGGTGGAATCAGCCCCAGCATTTT.

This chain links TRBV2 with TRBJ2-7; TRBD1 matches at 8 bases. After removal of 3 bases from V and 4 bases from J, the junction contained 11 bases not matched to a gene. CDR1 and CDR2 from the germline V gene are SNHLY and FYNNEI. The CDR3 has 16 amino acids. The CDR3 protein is CASSDFVDRAGYEQYF. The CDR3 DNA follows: TGTGCCAGCAGTGATTTTGTGGACAGGGCGGGGTACGAGCAGTACTTC.

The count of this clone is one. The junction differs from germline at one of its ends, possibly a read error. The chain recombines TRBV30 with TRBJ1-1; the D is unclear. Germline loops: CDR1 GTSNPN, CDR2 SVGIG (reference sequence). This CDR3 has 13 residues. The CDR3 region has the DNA TGTGCCTGGAGTGATTTCGGGAATGCGGTTAGTTACTTT. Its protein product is CAWSDFGNAVSYF.

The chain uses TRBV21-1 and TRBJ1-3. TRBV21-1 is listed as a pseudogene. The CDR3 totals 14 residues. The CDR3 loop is CASSKARGGNTIYF. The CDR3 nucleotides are TGTGCCAGCAGCAAAGCGCGGGGGGGAAACACCATATATTTT.

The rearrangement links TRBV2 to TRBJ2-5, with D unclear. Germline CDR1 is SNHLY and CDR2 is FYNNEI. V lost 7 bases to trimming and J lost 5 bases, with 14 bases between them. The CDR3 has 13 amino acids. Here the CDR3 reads CASTRVRGETQYF. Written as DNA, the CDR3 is TGTGCCAGCACTAGGGTGCGAGGTGAGACCCAGTACTTC.

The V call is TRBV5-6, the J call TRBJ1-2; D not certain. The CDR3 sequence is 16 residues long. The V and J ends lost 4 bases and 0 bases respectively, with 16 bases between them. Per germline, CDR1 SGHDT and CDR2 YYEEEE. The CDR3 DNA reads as TGTGCCAGCAGCGTCGAATACAGCGTTCCTAACTATGGCTACACCTTC. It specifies CASSVEYSVPNYGYTF.

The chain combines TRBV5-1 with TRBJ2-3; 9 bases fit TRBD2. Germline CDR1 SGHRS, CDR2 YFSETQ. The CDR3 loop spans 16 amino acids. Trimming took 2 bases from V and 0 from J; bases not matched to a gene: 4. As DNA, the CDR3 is TGCGCCAGCAGCTTCGCGGGGGGGTGGAGCACAGATACGCAGTATTTT. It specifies CASSFAGGWSTDTQYF.

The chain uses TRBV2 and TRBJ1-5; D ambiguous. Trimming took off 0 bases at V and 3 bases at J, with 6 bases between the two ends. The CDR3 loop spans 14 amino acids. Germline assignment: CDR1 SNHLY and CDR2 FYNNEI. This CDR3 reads CASSEAGNNQPQHF. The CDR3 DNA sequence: TGTGCCAGCAGTGAAGCAGGGAACAATCAGCCCCAGCATTTT.

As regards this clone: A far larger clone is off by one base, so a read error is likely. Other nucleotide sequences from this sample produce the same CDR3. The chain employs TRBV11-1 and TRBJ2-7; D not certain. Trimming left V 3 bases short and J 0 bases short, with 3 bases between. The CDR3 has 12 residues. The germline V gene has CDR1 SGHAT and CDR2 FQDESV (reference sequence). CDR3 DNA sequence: TGTGCCAGCAGCTTGTCCTCCTACGAGCAGTACTTC. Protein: CASSLSSYEQYF. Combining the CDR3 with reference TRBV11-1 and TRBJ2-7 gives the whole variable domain EAEVAQSPRYKITEKSQAVAFWCDPISGHATLYWYRQILGQGPELLVQFQDESVVDDSQLPKDRFSAERLKGVDSTLKIQPAELGDSAMYLCASSLSSYEQYFGPGTRLTVT.

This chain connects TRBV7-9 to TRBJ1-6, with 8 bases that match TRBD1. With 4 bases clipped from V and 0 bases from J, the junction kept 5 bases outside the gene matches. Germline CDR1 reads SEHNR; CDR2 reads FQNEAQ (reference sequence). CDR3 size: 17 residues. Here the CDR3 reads CASSSGQGSSYNSPLHF. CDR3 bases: TGTGCCAGCAGCTCAGGACAGGGCAGCTCCTATAATTCACCCCTCCACTTT.

The CDR3 DNA sequence: TGTGCCAGCCGCGGCGGGGGCTATGGCTACACCTTC. This encodes CASRGGGYGYTF. The chain links TRBV28 to TRBJ1-2; possibly TRBD1 for D (5 bases). Germline V gene lookup returns CDR1 MDHEN and CDR2 SYDVKM. V lost 8 bases to trimming and J lost 4 bases, with 11 bases between them. The CDR3 contains 12 residues.

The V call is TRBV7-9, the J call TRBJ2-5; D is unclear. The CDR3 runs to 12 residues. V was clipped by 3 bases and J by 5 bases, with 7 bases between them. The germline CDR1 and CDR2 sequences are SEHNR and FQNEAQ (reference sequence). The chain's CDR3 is CASSLVGETQYF. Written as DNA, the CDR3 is TGTGCCAGCAGCTTGGTGGGGGAGACCCAGTACTTC.

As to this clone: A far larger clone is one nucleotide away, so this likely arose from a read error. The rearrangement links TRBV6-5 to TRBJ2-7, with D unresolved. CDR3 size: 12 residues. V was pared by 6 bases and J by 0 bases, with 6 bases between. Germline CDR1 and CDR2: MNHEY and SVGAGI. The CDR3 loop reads CASSLSSYEQYF. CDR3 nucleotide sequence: TGTGCCAGCAGCTTGTCCTCCTACGAGCAGTACTTC.